The 25 T cell receptor beta chains listed next were all sequenced from one sample in a study of technical replicates of blood from several donors. This table comes from immunoSEQ multiplex PCR, and its TCRdb copy is limited to in-frame clones, with some not included. Among 65,000 to 90,000 clones, just over 90% were seen once, and the ten largest hold 0.25%. Sequenced material: T cells isolated from PBMCs. The origin of the receptors is a human donor in good health.

The chain uses TRBV4-1 and TRBJ2-7; 9 bases fit TRBD2. V trimming: 4 bases; J trimming: 6 bases; junction bases outside the gene matches: 7. This CDR3 has 14 amino acids. Per the germline V gene, CDR1 is MGHRA and CDR2 is YSYEKL. The CDR3 DNA reads TGCGCCAGCAGCCGATACGGGACTAGCCGCGAGCAGTACTTC. It specifies CASSRYGTSREQYF.

The chain combines TRBV2 with TRBJ2-2; D remains ambiguous. Gene TRBJ1-3 matches the end of the DNA better, so the J call may be wrong. The CDR3 has 13 residues. Germline lookup yields CDR1 SNHLY and CDR2 FYNNEI. The CDR3 here is CASGEYSGNTIYF. CDR3 nucleotide sequence: TGTGCCAGCGGGGAGTACTCTGGAAACACCATATATTTT.

The chain couples TRBV6-6 to TRBJ1-1; 7 bases are shared with TRBD1. CDR3 length equals 14 residues. J lost 4 bases, V lost 5 bases, and 7 bases had no gene match. The germline V gene encodes CDR1 MNHNY and CDR2 SVGAGI (reference sequence). Written as DNA, the CDR3 is TGTGCCAGCAGTGCCACAGGGGTGGCCACTGAAGCTTTCTTT. This gives the protein CASSATGVATEAFF.

The V and J genes are TRBV6-1 and TRBJ2-7, with D possibly TRBD1 on 6 matching bases. The V and J ends lost 5 bases and 3 bases respectively, with 11 bases between them. This CDR3 has 13 residues. Germline-derived CDR1 and CDR2 are MNHNS and SASEGT. The CDR3: CASSRVQGYEQYF. The CDR3 nucleotides read TGTGCCAGCAGTCGGGTACAGGGCTACGAGCAGTACTTC.

The chain is built from TRBV27 and TRBJ1-6, with no clear D. Germline V lookup: CDR1 MNHEY, CDR2 SMNVEV (reference sequence). V shed 5 bases and J shed 6 bases, with 14 bases lying between them. This CDR3 region has 15 residues. Here the CDR3 DNA reads TGTGCCAGCAGTCTCCTCGGACGGGGTAATTCACCCCTCCACTTT. Encoded protein: CASSLLGRGNSPLHF.

This chain joins TRBV7-9 and TRBJ1-5; D uncertain. Germline V CDR1 and CDR2: SEHNR, FQNEAQ (reference sequence). The CDR3 runs 13 residues. The V and J ends lost 10 bases and 5 bases respectively, with 15 bases between them. The CDR3 loop reads CATQKSSDQPQHF. The DNA of the CDR3 is TGTGCCACCCAAAAGAGCAGCGATCAGCCCCAGCATTTT.

This chain connects TRBV14 to TRBJ2-2; no clear D gene. The CDR3 sequence is 14 residues long. Germline loops: CDR1 SGHDN, CDR2 FVKESK. V was shortened by 5 bases and J by 3 bases, with 10 bases between the two germline ends. CDR3 in amino acids: CASSVRLHTGELFF. The CDR3 DNA follows: TGTGCCAGCAGCGTCAGGTTGCACACCGGGGAGCTGTTTTTT.

This chain uses TRBV6-1 with TRBJ2-7, with 9 positions matching TRBD2. The germline gives CDR1 MNHNS, CDR2 SASEGT. Trimming removed 4 bases from V and 3 bases from J; junction bases left unmatched: 7. The CDR3 consists of 15 residues. This chain's CDR3 is CASSAASGNIYEQYF. As DNA, the CDR3 is TGTGCCAGCAGTGCGGCTAGCGGGAATATCTACGAGCAGTACTTC.

The V call is TRBV11-2, the J call TRBJ1-1, with 8 bases fitting TRBD1. CDR1 and CDR2 (germline): SGHAT, FQNNGV. This CDR3 spans 15 amino acids. V lost 3 bases and J lost 5; bases outside the gene matches: 8. This CDR3 reads CASSFSQGARTEAFF. The CDR3 DNA reads TGTGCCAGCAGCTTTTCTCAGGGGGCGCGGACTGAAGCTTTCTTT.

The genes are TRBV6-1 and TRBJ1-2, with 7 bases fitting TRBD1. The CDR3 spans 19 residues. V lost 0 bases and J lost 4; bases outside the gene matches: 17. Germline V gene lookup returns CDR1 MNHNS and CDR2 SASEGT. The CDR3 loop is CASSEALGQRLGGRYGYTF. As DNA, the CDR3 is TGTGCCAGCAGTGAAGCGTTGGGACAGCGACTCGGAGGTCGCTATGGCTACACCTTC.

The V gene is TRBV5-4, the J gene TRBJ2-5; D is unclear. The V gene's germline CDR1 is SGHNT and CDR2 YYREEE (reference sequence). Trimming left V 3 bases short and J 0 bases short, with 6 bases between. The CDR3 length is 13 residues. Here the CDR3 DNA reads TGTGCCAGCAGCTCCGTGTACCAAGAGACCCAGTACTTC. The encoded protein is CASSSVYQETQYF.

V and J are TRBV20-1 and TRBJ1-2, with D unclear. Germline assignment: CDR1 DFQATT and CDR2 SNEGSKA (reference sequence). The CDR3 covers 11 residues. V gave up 5 bases and J gave up 1 base, with 5 bases separating them. DNA of the CDR3: TGCAGTGCTCTCAGTAACTATGGCTACACCTTC. Translated: CSALSNYGYTF.

The chain employs TRBV6-5 and TRBJ2-5, with TRBD1 as a possible D gene (6 bases). Germline V gene lookup returns CDR1 MNHEY and CDR2 SVGAGI. CDR3 length: 14 residues. V gave up 6 bases and J gave up 2 bases, with 13 bases separating them. CDR3 sequence: CASSRGVGQETQYF. CDR3 sequence (DNA): TGTGCCAGCAGCAGGGGAGTGGGACAAGAGACCCAGTACTTC.

V and J are TRBV2 and TRBJ2-7; TRBD2 aligns across 13 bases. The V and J ends lost 6 bases and 3 bases, in that order; junction bases with no gene match: 17. The germline CDR1 and CDR2 sequences are SNHLY and FYNNEI. This CDR3 has 19 residues. The CDR3 is CASRGTSGRAWDRDYEQYF. Here the CDR3 DNA reads TGTGCCAGCAGGGGTACTAGCGGGAGGGCCTGGGATCGGGACTACGAGCAGTACTTC.

This clone was seen a single time. The genes are TRBV2 and TRBJ2-5, with 10 bases identical to TRBD1. The V gene end was trimmed by 6 bases and the J gene end by 4 bases; junction bases not matched to a gene: 2. There are 13 residues in the CDR3. CDR1 is SNHLY, CDR2 FYNNEI, per germline. The CDR3 coding sequence is TGTGCCAGCAGCGGGGACAGGGGAGAGACCCAGTACTTC. Its protein product is CASSGDRGETQYF.

This clone was seen once. The chain employs TRBV18 and TRBJ1-1, with TRBD1 matching over 9 bases. This CDR3 spans 14 amino acids. CDR1 and CDR2 from the germline V gene are KGHSH and LQKENI. V was clipped by 4 bases and J by 7 bases; unmatched bases: 7. Here the CDR3 reads CASSRTGGGGEAFF. CDR3 DNA sequence: TGTGCCAGCTCACGCACAGGGGGCGGGGGTGAAGCTTTCTTT.

The V call is TRBV11-2, the J call TRBJ2-1; TRBD2 aligns across 15 bases. J gave up 7 bases and V 4 bases, and 2 bases lay outside the gene matches. CDR3 length equals 15 residues. Germline CDR1 reads SGHAT; CDR2 reads FQNNGV. CDR3 sequence: CASSSGLAGGNEQFF. The CDR3 bases are TGTGCCAGCAGCTCTGGACTAGCGGGAGGGAATGAGCAGTTCTTC.

The table lists this clone with a count of one. J is TRBJ2-5 and V is TRBV7-2, with TRBD2 matching 8 bases. V was pared by 5 bases and J by 5 bases, with 16 bases of the junction left unmatched. The CDR3 has 17 residues. Per the germline V gene, CDR1 is SGHTA and CDR2 is FQGNSA. The CDR3 reads CASSPGGQRGFKETQYF. CDR3 nucleotide sequence: TGTGCCAGCAGCCCGGGCGGTCAGCGGGGGTTTAAGGAGACCCAGTACTTC.

The CDR3 loop reads CASSPIAGFSQPQHF. The CDR3 coding sequence is TGCGCCAGCAGCCCGATCGCAGGGTTCAGTCAGCCCCAGCATTTT. This rearrangement joins TRBV5-1 to TRBJ1-5; possibly TRBD1 for D (5 bases). Trimming left V 4 bases short and J 6 bases short, with 17 bases between. Germline V gives CDR1 SGHRS, CDR2 YFSETQ. CDR3 length: 15 amino acids.

The V gene is TRBV5-1, the J gene TRBJ2-7; D is possibly TRBD2 (7 bases). Germline-derived CDR1 and CDR2 are SGHRS and YFSETQ. V shed 4 bases and J shed 5 bases, with 16 bases lying between them. The CDR3 is made up of 14 amino acids. The CDR3 DNA is TGCGCCAGCAGCCTCGCCGGGGGGCCTGACGAGCAGTACTTC. Translating gives CASSLAGGPDEQYF.

Written as DNA, the CDR3 is TGTGCCGTGTCGATAGCGGCCTCCTACAATGAGCAGTTCTTC. Its protein product is CAVSIAASYNEQFF. This sequence joins TRBV19 and TRBJ2-1, with D possibly matching TRBD2 (6 bases). Looked up from germline, CDR1 is LNHDA and CDR2 is SQIVND (reference sequence). The CDR3 runs to 14 residues. Trimming cost V 11 bases and J 0 bases, with 14 bases left between them. Together with reference TRBV19 and TRBJ2-1, the CDR3 gives the full variable domain: DGGITQSPKYLFRKEGQNVTLSCEQNLNHDAMYWYRQDPGQGLRLIYYSQIVNDFQKGDIAEGYSVSREKKESFPLTVTSAQKNPTAFYLCAVSIAASYNEQFFGPGTRLTVL.

The DNA for the CDR3 is TGTGCCAGCAGTTACAACGGCAGGATCTATGGCTACACCTTC. Translated: CASSYNGRIYGYTF. This chain connects TRBV6-5 to TRBJ1-2; D call uncertain. The germline V and J ends were trimmed by 2 bases and 4 bases, with 11 bases remaining between them. CDR1 is MNHEY and CDR2 is SVGAGI in the germline V gene. This CDR3 spans 14 amino acids.

This chain joins TRBV5-1 and TRBJ2-2, with 7 nucleotides matching TRBD2. Unmatched junction bases numbered 9, after V lost 0 bases and J lost 4 bases. CDR1 and CDR2 from the germline V gene are SGHRS and YFSETQ. The CDR3 has 17 residues. CDR3 region: CASSLAGLGGSTGELFF. The DNA of the CDR3 is TGCGCCAGCAGCTTGGCAGGGCTGGGAGGGAGCACCGGGGAGCTGTTTTTT.

The genes are TRBV7-8 and TRBJ1-3; D is unresolved. The V end lost 6 bases, the J end lost 4 bases, and 16 bases lay between the germline ends. The CDR3 length is 15 residues. Germline CDR1 SGHVS, CDR2 FQNEAQ. The CDR3 nucleotides are TGTGCCAGCAGGGAGTTCACGAGGTCCGGAAACACCATATATTTT. It yields the protein CASREFTRSGNTIYF.

The V and J genes are TRBV10-3 and TRBJ2-3, with 14 bases aligning to TRBD2. Germline V gene data show CDR1 as ENHRY and CDR2 as SYGVKD. The length of the CDR3 is 17 residues. V was pared by 10 bases and J by 2 bases, with 11 bases of the junction left unmatched. CDR3 DNA: TGTGCCACCCGTGAGGGGACTAGCGGGAGTCTCACAGATACGCAGTATTTT. Its protein is CATREGTSGSLTDTQYF.